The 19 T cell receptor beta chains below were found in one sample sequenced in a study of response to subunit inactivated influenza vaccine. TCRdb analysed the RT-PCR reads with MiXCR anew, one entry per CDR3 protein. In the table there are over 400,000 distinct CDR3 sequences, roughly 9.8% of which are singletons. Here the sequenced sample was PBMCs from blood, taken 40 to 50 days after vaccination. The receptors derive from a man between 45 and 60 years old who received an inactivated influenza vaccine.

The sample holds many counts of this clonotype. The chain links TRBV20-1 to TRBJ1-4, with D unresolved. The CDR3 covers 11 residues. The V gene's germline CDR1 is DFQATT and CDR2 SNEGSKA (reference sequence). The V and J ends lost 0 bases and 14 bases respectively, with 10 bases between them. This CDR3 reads CSARDPGGLFF. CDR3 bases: TGCAGTGCTAGAGATCCCGGTGGTCTGTTTTTT.

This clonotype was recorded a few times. The CDR3 DNA is TGTGCCAGCAGCCCTCTAGCGGAACCCTACGAGCAGTACTTC. This translates into CASSPLAEPYEQYF. The chain recombines TRBV9 with TRBJ2-7, with 7 positions matching TRBD2. J was trimmed by 2 bases and V by 4 bases; bases with no gene match: 6. This CDR3 comprises 14 residues. Germline values: CDR1 SGDLS, CDR2 YYNGEE.

CDR3 in amino acids: CASSLVIGTDYEQYF. In DNA, the CDR3 is TGCGCCAGCAGCTTGGTAATCGGGACAGACTACGAGCAGTACTTC. The J gene is TRBJ2-7, the V gene TRBV5-1; the match to TRBD1 covers 7 bases. The CDR3 consists of 15 residues. V trimming: 0 bases; J trimming: 3 bases; junction bases outside the gene matches: 6. Germline V lookup: CDR1 SGHRS, CDR2 YFSETQ.

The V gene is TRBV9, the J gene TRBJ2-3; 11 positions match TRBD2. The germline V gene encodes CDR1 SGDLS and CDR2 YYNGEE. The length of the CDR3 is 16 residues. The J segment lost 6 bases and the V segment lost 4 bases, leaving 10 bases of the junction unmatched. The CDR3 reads CASSYDTSGSRDTQYF. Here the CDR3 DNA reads TGTGCCAGCAGCTACGATACTAGCGGGAGCCGGGATACGCAGTATTTT.

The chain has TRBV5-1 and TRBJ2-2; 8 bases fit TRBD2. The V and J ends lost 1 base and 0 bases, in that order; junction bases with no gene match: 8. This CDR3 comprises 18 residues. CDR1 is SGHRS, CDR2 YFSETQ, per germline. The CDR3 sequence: CASSLYSGRSANTGELFF. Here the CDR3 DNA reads TGCGCCAGCAGCTTGTACAGCGGGAGAAGTGCGAACACCGGGGAGCTGTTTTTT.

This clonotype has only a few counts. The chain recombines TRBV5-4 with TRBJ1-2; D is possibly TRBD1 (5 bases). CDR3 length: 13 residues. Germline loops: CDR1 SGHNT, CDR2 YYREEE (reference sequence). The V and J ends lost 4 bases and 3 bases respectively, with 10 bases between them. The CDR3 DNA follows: TGTGCCAGCAGCCCCAGGGACTACTATGGCTACACCTTC. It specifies CASSPRDYYGYTF.

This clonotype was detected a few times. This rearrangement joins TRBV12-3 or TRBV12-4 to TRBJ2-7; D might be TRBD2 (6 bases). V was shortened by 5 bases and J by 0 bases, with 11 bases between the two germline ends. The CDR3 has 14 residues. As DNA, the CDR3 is TGTGCCAGCAGTCTCGGGGACTTCTCCTACGAGCAGTACTTC. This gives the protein CASSLGDFSYEQYF.

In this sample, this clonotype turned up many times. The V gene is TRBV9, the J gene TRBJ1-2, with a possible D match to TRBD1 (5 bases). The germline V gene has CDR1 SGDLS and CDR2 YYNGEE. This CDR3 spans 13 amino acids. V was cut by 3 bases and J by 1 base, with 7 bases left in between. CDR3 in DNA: TGTGCCAGCAGCGGAGACAGTAACTATGGCTACACCTTC. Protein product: CASSGDSNYGYTF.

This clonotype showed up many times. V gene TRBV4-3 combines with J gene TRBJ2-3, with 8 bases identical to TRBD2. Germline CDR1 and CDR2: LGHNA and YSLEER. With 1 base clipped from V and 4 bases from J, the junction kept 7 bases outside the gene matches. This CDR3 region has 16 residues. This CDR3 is CASSQVAGGGADTQYF. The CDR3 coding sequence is TGCGCCAGCAGCCAAGTCGCGGGGGGTGGTGCAGATACGCAGTATTTT.

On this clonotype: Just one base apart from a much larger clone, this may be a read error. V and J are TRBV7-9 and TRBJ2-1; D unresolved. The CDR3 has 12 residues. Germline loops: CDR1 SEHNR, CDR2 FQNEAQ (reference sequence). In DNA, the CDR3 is TGTACCAGCAGCCCGATTAACAATGAGCAGTTCTTC. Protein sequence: CTSSPINNEQFF.

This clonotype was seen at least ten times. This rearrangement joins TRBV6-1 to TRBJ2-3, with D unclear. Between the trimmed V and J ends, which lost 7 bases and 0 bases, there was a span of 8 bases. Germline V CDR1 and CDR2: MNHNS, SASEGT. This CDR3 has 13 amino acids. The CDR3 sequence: CASNRDSTDTQYF. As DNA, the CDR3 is TGTGCCAGCAATCGCGATAGCACAGATACGCAGTATTTT.

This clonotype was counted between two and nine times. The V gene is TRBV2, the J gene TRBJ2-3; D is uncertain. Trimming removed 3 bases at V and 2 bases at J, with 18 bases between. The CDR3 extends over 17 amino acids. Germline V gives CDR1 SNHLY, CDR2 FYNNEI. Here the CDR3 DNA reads TGTGCCAGCAGTGAGGTATCGGCGGTCCGGGCCACAGATACGCAGTATTTT. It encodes CASSEVSAVRATDTQYF.

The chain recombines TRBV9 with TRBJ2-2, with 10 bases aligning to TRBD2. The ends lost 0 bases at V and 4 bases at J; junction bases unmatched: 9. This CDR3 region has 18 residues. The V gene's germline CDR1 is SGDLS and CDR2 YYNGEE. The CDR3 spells CASSVAGSGGHGTGELFF. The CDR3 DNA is TGTGCCAGCAGCGTAGCGGGTAGCGGGGGGCATGGCACCGGGGAGCTGTTTTTT. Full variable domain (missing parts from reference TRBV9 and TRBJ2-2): DSGVTQTPKHLITATGQRVTLRCSPRSGDLSVYWYQQSLDQGLQFLIQYYNGEERAKGNILERFSAQQFPDLHSELNLSSLELGDSALYFCASSVAGSGGHGTGELFFGEGSRLTVL.

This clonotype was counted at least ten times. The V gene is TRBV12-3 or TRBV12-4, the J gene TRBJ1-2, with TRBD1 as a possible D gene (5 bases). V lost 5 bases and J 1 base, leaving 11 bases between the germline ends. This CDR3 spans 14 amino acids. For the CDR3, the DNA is TGTGCCAGCAGTCGTCCGGGACTTAACTATGGCTACACCTTC. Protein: CASSRPGLNYGYTF.

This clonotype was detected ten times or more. CDR3 sequence reads: CASSFRLSSNQPQHF. The CDR3, as DNA: TGTGCCAGCAGTTTCCGCCTGAGTAGCAATCAGCCCCAGCATTTT. This sequence joins TRBV12-3 or TRBV12-4 and TRBJ1-5, with D unclear. The CDR3 extends over 15 amino acids. With 3 bases removed from V and 0 bases from J, the gap between germline ends came to 9 bases.

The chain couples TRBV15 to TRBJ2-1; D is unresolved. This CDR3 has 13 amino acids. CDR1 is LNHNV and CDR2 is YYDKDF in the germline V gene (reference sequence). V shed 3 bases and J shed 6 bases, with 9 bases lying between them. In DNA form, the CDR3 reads TGTGCCACCAGCAGTCCTCCTAGCAATGAGCAGTTCTTC. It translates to CATSSPPSNEQFF.

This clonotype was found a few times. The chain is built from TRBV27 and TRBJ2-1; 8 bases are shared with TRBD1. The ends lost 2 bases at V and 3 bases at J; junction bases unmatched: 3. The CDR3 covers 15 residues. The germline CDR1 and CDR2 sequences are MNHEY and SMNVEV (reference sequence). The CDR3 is CASSLQGAIYNEQFF. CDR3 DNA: TGTGCCAGCAGTTTACAGGGGGCAATCTACAATGAGCAGTTCTTC.

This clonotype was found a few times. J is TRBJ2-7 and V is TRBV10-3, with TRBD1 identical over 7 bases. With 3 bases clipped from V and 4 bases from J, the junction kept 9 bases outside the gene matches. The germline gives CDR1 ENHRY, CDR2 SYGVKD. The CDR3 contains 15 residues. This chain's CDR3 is CAISEDRDREYEQYF. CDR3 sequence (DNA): TGTGCCATCAGTGAAGACCGGGACAGAGAATACGAGCAGTACTTC.

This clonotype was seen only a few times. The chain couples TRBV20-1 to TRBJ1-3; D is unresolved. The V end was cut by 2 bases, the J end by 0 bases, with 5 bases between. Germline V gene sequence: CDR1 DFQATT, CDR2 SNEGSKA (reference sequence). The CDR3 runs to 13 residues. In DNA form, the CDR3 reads TGCAGTGCTAGATCCGTCTCTGGAAACACCATATATTTT. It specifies CSARSVSGNTIYF.